One and the same sample provided the 26 T cell receptor beta chains below, sequenced in a study of shared clonotypes between healthy human individuals. Some clones are missing from TCRdb's copy, which holds only in-frame ones; the method was immunoSEQ multiplex PCR. This sample carries fewer than 2.5 million clones, approximately 93% of them seen once, and the ten largest clones take approximately 0.36%. The sequenced sample was naive CD4+ T cells from PBMCs. Regarding subset: CD45RA+ positively selected. These receptor sequences come from a man aged 18 to 29 in good health. Some clones in this sample may be carry-over from other donors' samples.

As concerns this clone: This same CDR3 is encoded by further DNA sequences in the sample. The chain employs TRBV2 and TRBJ2-1, with TRBD2 matching 7 bases. CDR1 and CDR2 from the germline V gene are SNHLY and FYNNEI. The CDR3 runs 15 residues. After removal of 4 bases from V and 4 bases from J, the junction contained 7 bases not matched to a gene. The CDR3 bases are TGTGCCAGCAGTGGCGGGCTAGCGGAGTACAATGAGCAGTTCTTC. It specifies CASSGGLAEYNEQFF.

J is TRBJ2-1 and V is TRBV5-1, with TRBD1 matching 10 bases. The CDR3 loop spans 15 amino acids. The germline CDR1 and CDR2 sequences are SGHRS and YFSETQ. With 3 bases clipped from V and 2 bases from J, the junction kept 2 bases outside the gene matches. Here the CDR3 DNA reads TGCGCCAGCAGCTCGACAGGGGGCGCCTACAATGAGCAGTTCTTC. This translates into CASSSTGGAYNEQFF.

This clone is a singleton in its sample. This chain uses TRBV10-3 with TRBJ2-7; 8 bases map to TRBD1. V lost 6 bases to trimming and J lost 1 base; unmatched junction nucleotides: 8. The germline V gene has CDR1 ENHRY and CDR2 SYGVKD. The CDR3 is made up of 15 amino acids. The CDR3 loop reads CAIRAGGRGSYEQYF. For the CDR3, the DNA is TGTGCCATCAGGGCAGGGGGCCGCGGATCCTACGAGCAGTACTTC.

The chain recombines TRBV7-9 with TRBJ2-7; 7 positions match TRBD1. J gave up 3 bases and V 5 bases, and 10 bases lay outside the gene matches. CDR1 and CDR2 (germline): SEHNR, FQNEAQ (reference sequence). The length of the CDR3 is 15 residues. The CDR3 is CASSDSEGGFYEQYF. The CDR3 bases are TGTGCCAGCAGCGATAGTGAAGGGGGCTTCTACGAGCAGTACTTC.

The rearrangement joins TRBV6-1 to TRBJ2-1; D remains unclear. Germline V gene lookup returns CDR1 MNHNS and CDR2 SASEGT. With 10 bases removed from V and 0 bases from J, the gap between germline ends came to 10 bases. The CDR3 spans 13 residues. CDR3 in DNA: TGTGCCACCTCACAGATCTCCTACAATGAGCAGTTCTTC. It codes for CATSQISYNEQFF.

The rearrangement links TRBV5-1 to TRBJ2-5; D is perhaps TRBD2 (6 bases). The DNA matches TRBJ2-7 better at its end, which makes the J call doubtful. The CDR3 runs 15 residues. The V gene's germline CDR1 is SGHRS and CDR2 YFSETQ. The CDR3 region is CASSRGGRGSYEQYF. In DNA form, the CDR3 reads TGCGCCAGCAGCCGTGGAGGGCGCGGGTCCTACGAGCAGTACTTC.

The V gene is TRBV7-2, the J gene TRBJ2-1; D ambiguous. This CDR3 contains 13 residues. Germline-derived CDR1 and CDR2 are SGHTA and FQGNSA. Trimming pared 5 bases from V and 13 bases from J, leaving 18 bases between. CDR3 in DNA: TGTGCCAGCAGCCCGAGCCCCCAGAGACCACAGTTCTTC. This encodes CASSPSPQRPQFF.

The chain carries TRBV6-1 and TRBJ2-5, with unresolved D. Germline CDR1 MNHNS, CDR2 SASEGT. The CDR3 covers 13 residues. V was shortened by 1 base and J by 5 bases, with 8 bases between the two germline ends. CDR3 in DNA: TGTGCCAGCAGTGAAGTCCCAGCGGAGACCCAGTACTTC. This encodes CASSEVPAETQYF.

The chain recombines TRBV5-1 with TRBJ2-7; no clear D gene. The CDR3 covers 13 residues. Germline V gene lookup returns CDR1 SGHRS and CDR2 YFSETQ. Trimming took off 4 bases at V and 5 bases at J, with 13 bases between the two ends. The CDR3 loop reads CASSLDPSDEQYF. The CDR3 DNA follows: TGCGCCAGCAGCCTGGACCCCTCGGACGAGCAGTACTTC.

This chain joins TRBV19 and TRBJ1-5, with a possible D match to TRBD1 (5 bases). The CDR3 is made up of 16 amino acids. Between the trimmed V and J ends, which lost 0 bases and 5 bases, there was a span of 14 bases. Germline V gives CDR1 LNHDA, CDR2 SQIVND (reference sequence). This CDR3 reads CASSIDQSGLDQPQHF. The CDR3 nucleotides are TGTGCCAGTAGTATAGATCAATCGGGGCTCGATCAGCCCCAGCATTTT.

The chain links TRBV7-3 to TRBJ2-2, with 7 bases that match TRBD1. In germline, CDR1 is SGHTA, CDR2 FQGTGA. The CDR3 spans 15 residues. V shed 4 bases and J 2 bases; nucleotides not matched to a gene: 4. This CDR3 is CASSSGTENTGELFF. CDR3 bases: TGTGCCAGCAGCTCCGGGACAGAAAACACCGGGGAGCTGTTTTTT.

This chain uses TRBV28 with TRBJ1-4; tentatively, D is TRBD1 (5 bases). V was trimmed by 7 bases and J by 6 bases, leaving 21 bases between them. The V gene's germline CDR1 is MDHEN and CDR2 SYDVKM. The CDR3 is 16 amino acids. The CDR3 loop is CASTKWGEYGDEKLFF. The CDR3 DNA reads TGTGCCAGCACCAAATGGGGGGAGTACGGTGATGAAAAACTGTTTTTT.

The V call is TRBV7-2, the J call TRBJ2-7; D could derive from TRBD1 or TRBD2 (5 bases each). Germline V lookup: CDR1 SGHTA, CDR2 FQGNSA. V shed 2 bases and J shed 10 bases, with 21 bases lying between them. The CDR3 is 15 amino acids. This CDR3 is CASSLSVWDGPKQYF. The DNA for the CDR3 is TGTGCCAGCAGCTTAAGTGTGTGGGACGGACCGAAACAGTACTTC.

This clone was found once. The chain has TRBV6-4 and TRBJ1-2, with TRBD1 as a possible D gene (5 bases). This CDR3 has 16 residues. Looked up from germline, CDR1 is MRHNA and CDR2 is SNTAGT. V lost 6 bases and J 0 bases, leaving 17 bases between the germline ends. CDR3 nucleotide sequence: TGTGCCAGCAGACAAACAGGCGGCCTAGCTAACTATGGCTACACCTTC. It specifies CASRQTGGLANYGYTF.

The genes are TRBV5-4 and TRBJ2-7, with 10 bases fitting TRBD2. V lost 1 base and J lost 1; bases outside the gene matches: 2. The CDR3 runs 15 residues. Germline-derived CDR1 and CDR2 are SGHNT and YYREEE (reference sequence). The CDR3 DNA reads as TGTGCCAGCAGCTTGAGCGGGAGGGGGTCCTACGAGCAGTACTTC. This sequence encodes CASSLSGRGSYEQYF.

The gene calls are TRBV18 and TRBJ1-1; tentatively, D is TRBD1 (6 bases). CDR1 is KGHSH, CDR2 LQKENI, per germline. V dropped 1 base and J dropped 2 bases, with 14 bases sitting between them. The CDR3 covers 16 residues. CDR3 nucleotides: TGTGCCAGCTCACCACAAGGTGGGGGGCTTAACACTGAAGCTTTCTTT. It translates to CASSPQGGGLNTEAFF.

The rearrangement links TRBV19 to TRBJ2-3, with 7 positions matching TRBD2. CDR1 and CDR2 from the germline V gene are LNHDA and SQIVND (reference sequence). The CDR3 extends over 17 amino acids. V shed 3 bases, J shed 7 bases, and the junction held 16 bases outside the gene matches. The CDR3 DNA follows: TGTGCCAGTAGTATTTGGGAGTCTAGCGGTTCGCGTAATACGCAGTATTTT. Protein: CASSIWESSGSRNTQYF. Supplemented by reference TRBV19 and TRBJ2-3, the full variable domain reads DGGITQSPKYLFRKEGQNVTLSCEQNLNHDAMYWYRQDPGQGLRLIYYSQIVNDFQKGDIAEGYSVSREKKESFPLTVTSAQKNPTAFYLCASSIWESSGSRNTQYFGPGTRLTVL.

This clone was seen more than once but under ten times. V is TRBV20-1 and J is TRBJ1-1; no clear D. The ends were cut back, 3 bases at V and 6 bases at J, with 8 bases in the middle. This CDR3 comprises 11 residues. Germline V lookup: CDR1 DFQATT, CDR2 SNEGSKA (reference sequence). CDR3 nucleotides: TGCAGTGCTAGGAAGGTAGCTGAAGCTTTCTTT. The encoded protein is CSARKVAEAFF.

The chain links TRBV4-1 to TRBJ2-7; D is perhaps TRBD1 (5 bases). The CDR3 sequence is 16 residues long. Germline-derived CDR1 and CDR2 are MGHRA and YSYEKL. V lost 4 bases, J lost 1 base, and 17 bases lay in between. CDR3 loop: CASSLLQQDPSYEQYF. The CDR3 nucleotides read TGCGCCAGCAGCCTCCTACAACAGGATCCGTCCTACGAGCAGTACTTC.

J is TRBJ2-1 and V is TRBV5-1, with 13 nucleotides matching TRBD2. Per the germline V gene, CDR1 is SGHRS and CDR2 is YFSETQ. With V trimmed by 0 bases and J by 9 bases, 6 bases remained unmatched. This CDR3 spans 16 amino acids. The CDR3 nucleotides read TGCGCCAGCAGCTTGGGGACTAGCGGGAGCGAGTCTGAGCAGTTCTTC. Its translation is CASSLGTSGSESEQFF.

With respect to this clone: The sample has other DNA sequences that encode this CDR3 too. The rearrangement links TRBV9 to TRBJ2-3, with a possible D match to TRBD2 (5 bases). V lost 0 bases, J lost 0 bases, and 8 bases lay in between. Germline V gene sequence: CDR1 SGDLS, CDR2 YYNGEE. The CDR3 length is 15 residues. CDR3 residues: CASSVGSGSTDTQYF. For the CDR3, the DNA is TGTGCCAGCAGCGTAGGTTCGGGAAGCACAGATACGCAGTATTTT.

The CDR3 DNA reads as TGTGCCAGCAGCCAACCGGGGGACACCGGGGAGCTGTTTTTT. Its translation is CASSQPGDTGELFF. This chain joins TRBV4-2 and TRBJ2-2; possible D gene TRBD2, 6 bases. Germline CDR1 reads LGHNA; CDR2 reads YNFKEQ. CDR3 size: 14 residues. The germline V and J ends were trimmed by 2 bases and 3 bases, with 7 bases remaining between them.

The V and J genes are TRBV7-3 and TRBJ2-3; the D is unclear. Germline V gives CDR1 SGHTA, CDR2 FQGTGA. V dropped 0 bases and J dropped 5 bases, with 6 bases sitting between them. The CDR3 consists of 13 residues. The CDR3 protein is CASSLTGIDTQYF. For the CDR3, the DNA is TGTGCCAGCAGCTTAACGGGTATAGATACGCAGTATTTT.

The chain uses TRBV18 and TRBJ2-1, with 9 nucleotides matching TRBD1. The CDR3 runs to 15 residues. Germline trimming cut 4 bases from V and 7 bases from J; bases unmatched to any gene: 8. The germline CDR1 and CDR2 sequences are KGHSH and LQKENI. Here the CDR3 reads CASSLNRGLINEQFF. CDR3 nucleotides: TGTGCCAGCTCACTTAACAGGGGGCTAATAAATGAGCAGTTCTTC.

This chain uses TRBV5-6 with TRBJ1-4; D is perhaps TRBD1 (5 bases). The V end lost 0 bases, the J end lost 11 bases, and 8 bases lay between the germline ends. Looked up from germline, CDR1 is SGHDT and CDR2 is YYEEEE. The CDR3 covers 12 residues. The CDR3 here is CASSLAGGKLFF. CDR3 bases: TGTGCCAGCAGCTTGGCGGGGGGGAAACTGTTTTTT. Combining the CDR3 with reference TRBV5-6 and TRBJ1-4 gives the whole variable domain DAGVTQSPTHLIKTRGQQVTLRCSPKSGHDTVSWYQQALGQGPQFIFQYYEEEERQRGNFPDRFSGHQFPNYSSELNVNALLLGDSALYLCASSLAGGKLFFGSGTQLSVL.

The chain uses TRBV23-1 and TRBJ1-5; 8 positions match TRBD1. TRBV23-1 is an open reading frame whose function is uncertain. Germline trimming cut 3 bases from V and 5 bases from J; bases unmatched to any gene: 3. The CDR3 sequence is 14 residues long. The CDR3 nucleotides read TGCGCCAGCAGTCACAGGGGGCTGTATCAGCCCCAGCATTTT. Translation gives CASSHRGLYQPQHF.